This record concerns one T cell receptor (beta chain) sequence. V lost 3 bases, J lost 2 bases, and 10 bases lay in between. CDR1 SGHRS and CDR2 YFSETQ come from the germline V gene. This CDR3 has 14 amino acids. The sample originates from a study of blood T cell repertoires in COVID-19. As for the study in general: Sites in the United States, Italy and Spain provided acute and convalescent COVID-19 samples.

Repertoires were generated with immunoSEQ multiplex PCR, while TCRdb's copy carries only in-frame clones and drops some. The sample consists of fewer than 85,000 clones, roughly nine tenths of them appearing once. This rearrangement joins TRBV5-1 to TRBJ2-3; D perhaps matches TRBD2 (6 bases). The TCR was taken from a human donor in a cohort sampled during active COVID-19. Sequencing was done on a sample of peripheral blood. CDR3 region: CASSWTGDTDTQYF. Written as DNA, the CDR3 is TGCGCCAGCAGCTGGACGGGGGACACAGATACGCAGTATTTT.